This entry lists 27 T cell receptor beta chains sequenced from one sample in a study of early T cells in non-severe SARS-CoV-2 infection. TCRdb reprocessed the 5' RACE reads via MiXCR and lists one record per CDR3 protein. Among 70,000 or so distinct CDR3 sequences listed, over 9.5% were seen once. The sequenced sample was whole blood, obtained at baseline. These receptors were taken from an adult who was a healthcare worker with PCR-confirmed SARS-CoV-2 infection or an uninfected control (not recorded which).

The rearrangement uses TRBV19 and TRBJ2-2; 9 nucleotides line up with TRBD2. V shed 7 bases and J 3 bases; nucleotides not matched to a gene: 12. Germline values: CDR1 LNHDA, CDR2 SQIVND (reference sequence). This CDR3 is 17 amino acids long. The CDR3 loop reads CASNNLAGERDTGELFF. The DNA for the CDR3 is TGTGCCAGTAACAACTTAGCGGGAGAAAGGGACACCGGGGAGCTGTTTTTT.

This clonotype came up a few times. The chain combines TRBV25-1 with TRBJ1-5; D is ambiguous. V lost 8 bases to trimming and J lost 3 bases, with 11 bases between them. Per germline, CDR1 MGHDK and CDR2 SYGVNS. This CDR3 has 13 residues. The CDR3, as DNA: TGTGCCAGCCGGAGTGGCTTCAATCAGCCCCAGCATTTT. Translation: CASRSGFNQPQHF.

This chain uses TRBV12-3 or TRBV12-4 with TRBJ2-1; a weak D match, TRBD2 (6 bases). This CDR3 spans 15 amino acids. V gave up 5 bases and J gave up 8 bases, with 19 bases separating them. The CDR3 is CASSPSAGGVDEQFF. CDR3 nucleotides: TGTGCCAGCAGTCCTAGCGCCGGGGGTGTAGATGAGCAGTTCTTC.

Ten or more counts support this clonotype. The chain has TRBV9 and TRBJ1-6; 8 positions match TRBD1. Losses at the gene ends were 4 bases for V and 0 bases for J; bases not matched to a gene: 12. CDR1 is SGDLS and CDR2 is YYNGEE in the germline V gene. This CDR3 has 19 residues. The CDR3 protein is CASSTAPRTGSSYNSPLHF. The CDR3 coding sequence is TGTGCCAGCAGCACCGCTCCCAGGACAGGGAGCTCCTATAATTCACCCCTCCACTTT.

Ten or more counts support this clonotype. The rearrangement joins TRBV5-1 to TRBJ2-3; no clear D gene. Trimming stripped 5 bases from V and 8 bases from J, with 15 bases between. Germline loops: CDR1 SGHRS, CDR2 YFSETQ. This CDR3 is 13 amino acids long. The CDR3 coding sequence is TGCGCCAGCAGTCCCGACCCGAGTGGTACGCAGTATTTT. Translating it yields CASSPDPSGTQYF.

The CDR3 DNA is TGCGCCAGCAGCCAAGACTTCCGAAACCTCAGCCCGCGCACCGGGGAGCTGTTTTTT. Residues: CASSQDFRNLSPRTGELFF. The chain joins TRBV4-3 to TRBJ2-2; unclear D gene. The germline V gene encodes CDR1 LGHNA and CDR2 YSLEER. Trimming took 0 bases from V and 4 from J, leaving 21 bases between them. The CDR3 length is 19 residues.

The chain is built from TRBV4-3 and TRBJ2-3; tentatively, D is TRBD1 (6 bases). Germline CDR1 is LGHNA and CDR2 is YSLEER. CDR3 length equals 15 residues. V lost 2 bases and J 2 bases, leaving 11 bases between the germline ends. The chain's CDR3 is CASSQQQGYTDTQYF. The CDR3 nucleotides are TGCGCCAGCAGCCAACAACAGGGATACACAGATACGCAGTATTTT.

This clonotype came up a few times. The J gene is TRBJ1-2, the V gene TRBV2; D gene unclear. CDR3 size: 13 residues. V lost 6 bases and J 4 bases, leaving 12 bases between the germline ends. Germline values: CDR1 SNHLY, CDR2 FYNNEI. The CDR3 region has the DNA TGTGCCAGCAGCTCGGCGGTTTTCTATGGCTACACCTTC. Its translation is CASSSAVFYGYTF.

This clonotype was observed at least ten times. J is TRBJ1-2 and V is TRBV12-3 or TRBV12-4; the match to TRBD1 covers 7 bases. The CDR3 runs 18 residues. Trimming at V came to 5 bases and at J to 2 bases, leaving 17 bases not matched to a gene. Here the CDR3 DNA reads TGTGCCAGCAGTCCGAACTCGGCCTCCGGGACAGTCAACTATGGCTACACCTTC. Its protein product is CASSPNSASGTVNYGYTF.

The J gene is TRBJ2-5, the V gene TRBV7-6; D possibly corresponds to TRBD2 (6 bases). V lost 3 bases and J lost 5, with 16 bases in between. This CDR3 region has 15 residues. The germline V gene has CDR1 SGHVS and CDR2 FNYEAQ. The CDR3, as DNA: TGTGCCAGCAGCTTTATGGGGGGTGGTGTGGAGACCCAGTACTTC. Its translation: CASSFMGGGVETQYF.

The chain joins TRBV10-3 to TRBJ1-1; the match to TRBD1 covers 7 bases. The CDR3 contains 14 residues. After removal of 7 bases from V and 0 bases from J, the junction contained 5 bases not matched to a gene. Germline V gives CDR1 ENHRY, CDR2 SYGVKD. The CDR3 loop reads CAITPGQMNTEAFF. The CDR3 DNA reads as TGTGCCATCACCCCGGGACAGATGAACACTGAAGCTTTCTTT.

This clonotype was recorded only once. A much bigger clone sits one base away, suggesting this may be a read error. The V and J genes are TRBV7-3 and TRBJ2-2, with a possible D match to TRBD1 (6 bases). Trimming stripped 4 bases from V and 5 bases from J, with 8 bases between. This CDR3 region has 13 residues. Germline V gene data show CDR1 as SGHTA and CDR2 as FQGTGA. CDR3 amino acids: CASSSTGTGELFF. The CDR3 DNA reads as TGTGCCAGCAGCTCGACAGGAACCGGGGAGCTGTTTTTT. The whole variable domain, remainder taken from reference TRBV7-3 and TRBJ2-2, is GAGVSQTPSNKVTEKGKYVELRCDPISGHTALYWYRQSLGQGPEFLIYFQGTGAADDSGLPNDRFFAVRPEGSVSTLKIQRTERGDSAVYLCASSSTGTGELFFGEGSRLTVL.

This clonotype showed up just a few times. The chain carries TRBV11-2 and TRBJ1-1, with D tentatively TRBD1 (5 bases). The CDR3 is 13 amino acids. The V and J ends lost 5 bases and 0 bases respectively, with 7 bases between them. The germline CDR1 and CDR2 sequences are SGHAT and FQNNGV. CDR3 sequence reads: CASSVQVNTEAFF. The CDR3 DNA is TGTGCCAGCAGCGTACAGGTGAACACTGAAGCTTTCTTT.

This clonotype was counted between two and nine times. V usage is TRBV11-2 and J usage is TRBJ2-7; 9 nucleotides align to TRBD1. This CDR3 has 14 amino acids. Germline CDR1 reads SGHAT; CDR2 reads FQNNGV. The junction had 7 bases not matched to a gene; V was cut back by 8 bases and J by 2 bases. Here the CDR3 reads CASGPWDRAYEQYF. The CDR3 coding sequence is TGTGCCAGCGGACCTTGGGACAGGGCCTACGAGCAGTACTTC.

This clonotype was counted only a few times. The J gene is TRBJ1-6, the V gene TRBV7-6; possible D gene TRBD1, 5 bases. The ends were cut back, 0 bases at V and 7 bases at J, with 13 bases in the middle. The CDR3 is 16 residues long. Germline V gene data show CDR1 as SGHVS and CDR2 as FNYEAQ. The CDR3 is CASSLAAQGTNSPLHF. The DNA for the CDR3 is TGTGCCAGCAGCTTAGCGGCGCAGGGCACAAATTCACCCCTCCACTTT.

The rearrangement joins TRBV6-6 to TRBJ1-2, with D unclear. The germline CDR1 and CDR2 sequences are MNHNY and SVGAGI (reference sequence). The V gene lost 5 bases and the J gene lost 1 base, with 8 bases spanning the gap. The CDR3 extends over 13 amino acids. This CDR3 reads CASSPQINYGYTF. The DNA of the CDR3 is TGTGCCAGCAGTCCACAGATTAACTATGGCTACACCTTC.

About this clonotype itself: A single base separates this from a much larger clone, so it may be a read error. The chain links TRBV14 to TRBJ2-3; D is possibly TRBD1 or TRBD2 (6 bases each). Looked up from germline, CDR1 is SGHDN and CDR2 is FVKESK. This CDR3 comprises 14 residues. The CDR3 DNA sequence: TGTGCCAGCAGCCTGCTCCCGGGGGCAGATACGCGGTATTTT. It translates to CASSLLPGADTRYF.

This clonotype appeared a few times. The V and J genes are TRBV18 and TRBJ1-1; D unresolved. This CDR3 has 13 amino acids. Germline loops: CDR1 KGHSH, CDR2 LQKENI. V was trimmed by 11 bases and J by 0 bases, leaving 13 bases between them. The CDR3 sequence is CACAETVNTEAFF. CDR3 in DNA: TGTGCCTGTGCCGAGACGGTGAACACTGAAGCTTTCTTT.

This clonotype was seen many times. This CDR3 is CASSQVSDNEQFF. The CDR3 bases are TGCGCCAGCAGCCAAGTTTCCGACAATGAGCAGTTCTTC. The V call is TRBV4-1, the J call TRBJ2-1; D uncertain. Deletions cut 1 base from V and 5 bases from J, with 6 bases between. The CDR3 contains 13 residues. The germline gives CDR1 MGHRA, CDR2 YSYEKL.

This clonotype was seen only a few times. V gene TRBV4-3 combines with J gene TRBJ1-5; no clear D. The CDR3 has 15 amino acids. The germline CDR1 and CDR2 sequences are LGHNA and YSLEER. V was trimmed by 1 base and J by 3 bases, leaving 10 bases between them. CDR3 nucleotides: TGCGCCAGCAGCCAAGGGATACAATACAATCAGCCCCAGCATTTT. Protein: CASSQGIQYNQPQHF.

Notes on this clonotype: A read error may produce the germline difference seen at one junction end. CDR3 DNA sequence: TGTGCCAGCAGTAGGGGAATAGGTGTGAATGAGCAGTTCTTC. It translates to CASSRGIGVNEQFF. The V call is TRBV19, the J call TRBJ2-1, with D possibly matching TRBD1 (5 bases). The CDR3 extends over 14 amino acids. Per germline, CDR1 LNHDA and CDR2 SQIVND (reference sequence).

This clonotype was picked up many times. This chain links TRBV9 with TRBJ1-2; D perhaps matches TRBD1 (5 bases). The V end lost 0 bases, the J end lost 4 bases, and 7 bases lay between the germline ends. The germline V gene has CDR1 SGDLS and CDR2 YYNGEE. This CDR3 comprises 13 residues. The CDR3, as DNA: TGTGCCAGCAGCGTAGCTGACAGCTATGGCTACACCTTC. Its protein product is CASSVADSYGYTF.

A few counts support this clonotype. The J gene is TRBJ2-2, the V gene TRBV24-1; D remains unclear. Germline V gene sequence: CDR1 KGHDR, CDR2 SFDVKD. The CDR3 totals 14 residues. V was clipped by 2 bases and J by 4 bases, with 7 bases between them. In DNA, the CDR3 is TGTGCCACCAGTGATTCTTACAGCACCGGGGAGCTGTTTTTT. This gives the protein CATSDSYSTGELFF.

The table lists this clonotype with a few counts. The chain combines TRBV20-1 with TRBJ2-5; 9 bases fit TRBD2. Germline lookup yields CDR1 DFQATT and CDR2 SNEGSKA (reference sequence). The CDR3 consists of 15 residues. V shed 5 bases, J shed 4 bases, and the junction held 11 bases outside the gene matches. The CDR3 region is CSADPGLAWLETQYF. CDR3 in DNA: TGCAGTGCTGACCCGGGACTAGCTTGGTTAGAGACCCAGTACTTC.

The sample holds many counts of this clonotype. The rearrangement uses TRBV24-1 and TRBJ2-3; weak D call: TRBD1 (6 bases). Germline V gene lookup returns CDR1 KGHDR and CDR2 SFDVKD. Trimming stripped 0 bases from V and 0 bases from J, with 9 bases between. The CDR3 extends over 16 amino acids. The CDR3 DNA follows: TGTGCCACCAGTGATTTGACAGGGATTAGCACAGATACGCAGTATTTT. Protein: CATSDLTGISTDTQYF.

CDR3 sequence reads: CASSLTPTYEQYF. CDR3 bases: TGTGCCAGCAGTTTGACACCCACCTACGAGCAGTACTTC. The chain recombines TRBV6-2 or TRBV6-3 with TRBJ2-7; D call uncertain. The CDR3 extends over 13 amino acids. Trimming pared 4 bases from V and 2 bases from J, leaving 9 bases between. CDR1 MNHEY and CDR2 SVGEGT come from the germline V gene.

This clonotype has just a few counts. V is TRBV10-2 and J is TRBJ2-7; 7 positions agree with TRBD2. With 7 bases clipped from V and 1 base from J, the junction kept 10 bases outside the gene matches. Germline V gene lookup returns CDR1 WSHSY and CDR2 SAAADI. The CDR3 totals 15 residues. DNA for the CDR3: TGCGCCAGCAAAAGGGAGGGGCTAGGGTCCTACGAGCAGTACTTC. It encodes CASKREGLGSYEQYF.